This TCR beta chain was retrieved from a study of CXCR4 blockade with PD-1 therapy in pancreatic cancer. The study, taken as a whole, reports: Tumors were clonally expanded, mean 0.14 versus 0.05 in healthy blood.

CDR3 size: 16 residues. Germline V gene data show CDR1 as WSHSY and CDR2 as SAAADI. A word on this clone: Its matching antigen is unknown. One end of the junction does not line up with germline, which may come from a read error.

Profiled with immunoSEQ multiplex PCR; TCRdb holds only in-frame clones, not every one. The sample records under 800 clones, over 40% being singletons. The clonotype originates from a human donor with pancreatic ductal adenocarcinoma. This sequence joins TRBV10-2 and TRBJ2-7; 8 bases match TRBD2. Sequencing was performed on tumor tissue. This CDR3 reads CASSECPTSGYYEQYF. CDR3 in DNA: TGCGCCAGTAGTGAGTGCCCAACTAGCGGTTACTACGAGCAGTACTTC.